This TCR beta chain originates from a study of T cells in Graves' hyperthyroidism and ophthalmopathy (dated by TCRdb to between 2018 and 2021). Some background on the complete study: Peripheral blood samples were taken at initial diagnosis, before any treatment was given. A discovery cohort of about 96 patients, roughly 43 with Graves' ophthalmopathy and 55 to 60 with stable Graves' hyperthyroidism, was used to find distinguishing TCR V-J signatures. An independent validation cohort of around 20 hyperthyroidism patients and more than 15 patients who later progressed to ophthalmopathy tested prospective prediction of ophthalmopathy. The 95 to 100 discovery patients were randomly split 7:3 into training and test sets. The study also compared thyroid tissue and blood T-cell repertoires from roughly six Graves' hyperthyroidism patients. After blood sampling, hyperthyroidism patients were treated with methimazole at a starting dose of 30 mg daily, and ophthalmopathy patients were treated with high-dose intravenous methylprednisolone. According to the paper, TCR Vbeta CDR3 sequencing was carried out on about 140 peripheral blood samples, which came from under 50 ophthalmopathy, around 75 hyperthyroidism and roughly 17 progressor patients. What the work shows at the level of the full study, not this receptor alone: Ophthalmopathy was separated from stable hyperthyroidism by a 13 V-J signature model, with over 85% sensitivity and roughly 81% specificity obtained in cross-validation and 80%/75% obtained in testing. Most expanded thyroid clonotypes (frequency above 0.001) were also detected in blood, suggesting blood repertoires may reflect thyroid immune responses. Sample size was not statistically predetermined, and investigators were not blinded to group allocation. In validation, the model predicted progression to ophthalmopathy a median of 6.5 months before onset, with approximately 68% sensitivity and around 76% specificity.

Amplification of TCR beta CDR3 regions was carried out from RNA transcripts. The TCR CDR3 was subjected to a first round of RT-PCR using the HTBI primer set and the Qiagen OneStep RT-PCR kit. The libraries were constructed in a second round of multiplex PCR and then size-selected and purified. Paired-end sequencing of the libraries was performed with 100 bp reads on an Illumina HiSeq2000. Concerning the study's data processing: SOAPnuke was used to process the raw data, with reads discarded if the reads contained adapters or uncalled bases, had a mean Phred below 15, or lacked an exact constant-primer or identifier match. COPE v1.2.5 was used to merge high-quality paired reads, and clonotypes were defined as unique nucleotide sequences. MiTCR v1.1 was used to align the clonotypes against IMGT TRBV, TRBD and TRBJ reference segments. The analysis included only V-J combinations with a frequency above 0.0001, which together covered roughly 99% of the repertoires. The TCS score was defined as the ratio of F50 (clonal expansion) to E x V (chaos), calculated using BLOSUM62-based TCRdist between CDR3 peptides within each V-J. Welch's t-statistics and random forest reduced some 510 V-J features to 13, which were used in a naive Bayes classifier (R e1071). TCRdb reran the public reads through fastp at Q25 and MiXCR, keeping productive beta chains. Records with the same CDR3 protein are collapsed into one entry carrying the most frequent genes and DNA. What appears here as the V and J calls and clone size reflects TCRdb's work, not the paper's. This sample has about 350,000 distinct CDR3 sequences in its table, and about a sixth of those were observed once. Of the sample, about 14% falls within the top ten clones.

This clonotype occurred many times. It has no known antigen specificity. Base qualities are missing; no much larger clone stands one base away. The germline V gene yields MDHEN for CDR1 and SYDVKM for CDR2. The V end loses 6 bases and the J end loses 5 bases, and a stretch of 10 bases separates them. Taken from cysteine to phenylalanine, the CDR3 has 13 residues. Only the CDR3 region is kept as DNA, spanning 39 bases read in frame from base 1. In the ophthalmopathy patients, disease was moderately to severely active, with a Clinical Activity Score of 3 or more, a NOSPECS grade of 4 or more, and a duration of less than 3 months. Exclusion was applied to patients with uncontrolled infections, other autoimmune diseases, pregnancy or lactation. Diagnoses were based on clinical symptoms, serum thyroxine and TRAb, thyroid ultrasound and orbital computed tomography. Ficoll-Paque density gradient centrifugation was used to isolate PBMCs from around 10 ml of fresh peripheral blood. Total RNA was extracted with Trizol reagent, and quality was checked on an Agilent 2100 Bioanalyzer.

The sample consisted of blood. The receptor comes from a woman aged 40 to 49 with Graves' ophthalmopathy. The V and J segments used are TRBV28 and TRBJ2-2; matching of 5 bases hints at TRBD2 as the D gene. DNA sequence: TGTGCCAGCAGCTTAAGCGGAACCGGGGAGCTGTTTTTT. Its amino acids are CASSLSGTGELFF.